The 30 T cell receptor beta chains below were found in one sample sequenced in a study of shared clonotypes between healthy human individuals. Libraries were prepared by immunoSEQ multiplex PCR; TCRdb keeps only in-frame clonotypes and omits some of them. The repertoire consists of 2 million or so clones, with approximately 95% occurring once and the leading ten covering roughly 0.13%. What was sequenced was naive CD4+ T cells sorted from blood. Described subset: CD45RA+ positively selected. The receptors shown here come from a young man in good health.

V usage is TRBV5-4 and J usage is TRBJ2-7, with 7 positions matching TRBD1. J gave up 2 bases and V 3 bases, and 8 bases lay outside the gene matches. The germline CDR1 and CDR2 sequences are SGHNT and YYREEE (reference sequence). This CDR3 has 15 amino acids. CDR3 region: CASSSKRQGPYEQYF. The CDR3 nucleotides read TGTGCCAGCAGCTCAAAAAGACAGGGTCCCTACGAGCAGTACTTC. The complete variable domain, with remaining parts taken from reference TRBV5-4 and TRBJ2-7, reads ETGVTQSPTHLIKTRGQQVTLRCSSQSGHNTVSWYQQALGQGPQFIFQYYREEENGRGNFPPRFSGLQFPNYSSELNVNALELDDSALYLCASSSKRQGPYEQYFGPGTRLTVT.

This chain links TRBV19 with TRBJ1-1; tentative D call: TRBD1 (5 bases). V was pared by 4 bases and J by 0 bases, with 12 bases between. CDR1 and CDR2 from the germline V gene are LNHDA and SQIVND (reference sequence). The CDR3 is made up of 15 amino acids. In DNA, the CDR3 is TGTGCCAGTAGTAGGACGGACAAGATGAACACTGAAGCTTTCTTT. This encodes CASSRTDKMNTEAFF.

J is TRBJ1-6 and V is TRBV6-5; D is perhaps TRBD1 (5 bases). Germline CDR1 MNHEY, CDR2 SVGAGI. The V end was cut by 10 bases, the J end by 7 bases, with 17 bases between. The CDR3 loop spans 14 amino acids. Here the CDR3 reads CATRGQGLNSPLHF. The CDR3, as DNA: TGTGCCACCCGAGGGCAGGGCTTGAATTCACCCCTCCACTTT.

CDR3 residues: CASSMTSGHGVETQYF. CDR3 bases: TGTGCCAGTAGTATGACTAGCGGGCACGGGGTGGAGACCCAGTACTTC. This chain uses TRBV19 with TRBJ2-5; 10 bases match TRBD2. Germline CDR1 and CDR2: LNHDA and SQIVND (reference sequence). Trimming removed 3 bases from V and 5 bases from J; junction bases left unmatched: 9. The CDR3 length is 16 residues. The whole variable domain, filled in from reference TRBV19 and TRBJ2-5, reads DGGITQSPKYLFRKEGQNVTLSCEQNLNHDAMYWYRQDPGQGLRLIYYSQIVNDFQKGDIAEGYSVSREKKESFPLTVTSAQKNPTAFYLCASSMTSGHGVETQYFGPGTRLLVL.

The chain combines TRBV16 with TRBJ2-7, with no clear D. Germline V CDR1 and CDR2: KGHSY, FQNENV. V was pared by 0 bases and J by 1 base, with 10 bases between. This CDR3 is 15 amino acids long. CDR3 in DNA: TGTGCCAGCAGCCAATCACAGATACCGTCCTACGAGCAGTACTTC. Its protein product is CASSQSQIPSYEQYF.

The chain couples TRBV11-2 to TRBJ2-2; D unclear. The germline V gene has CDR1 SGHAT and CDR2 FQNNGV. The CDR3 sequence is 13 residues long. Trimming removed 4 bases at V and 5 bases at J, with 8 bases between. CDR3 in amino acids: CASSSLVTGELFF. CDR3 in DNA: TGTGCCAGCAGCTCCTTAGTTACCGGGGAGCTGTTTTTT.

CDR3: CASSARRDLAGGPQNIQYF. For the CDR3, the DNA is TGTGCCAGCAGCGCCCGCCGTGACCTAGCGGGAGGGCCGCAAAACATTCAGTACTTC. The rearrangement joins TRBV9 to TRBJ2-4; 12 nucleotides match TRBD2. Unmatched junction bases numbered 15, after V lost 3 bases and J lost 5 bases. The V gene's germline CDR1 is SGDLS and CDR2 YYNGEE. CDR3 length equals 19 residues.

The J gene is TRBJ2-2, the V gene TRBV29-1; possibly TRBD1 for D (6 bases). V was shortened by 6 bases and J by 0 bases, with 8 bases between the two germline ends. The CDR3 runs 13 residues. CDR1 SQVTM and CDR2 ANQGSEA come from the germline V gene. CDR3 nucleotide sequence: TGCAGCGTACAGGGTGCGAACACCGGGGAGCTGTTTTTT. This encodes CSVQGANTGELFF.

Turning to this clone: Germline is not matched at one junction end, which may reflect a read error. V is TRBV7-7 and J is TRBJ2-2; 12 bases fit TRBD2. In germline, CDR1 is SSHAT, CDR2 FNYEAQ (reference sequence). The CDR3 extends over 19 amino acids. The CDR3 here is CASSLHLPSGRVNTGELFF. CDR3 DNA: TGTGCTAGCAGCTTACATTTGCCTAGCGGGAGGGTTAACACCGGGGAGCTGTTTTTT.

The chain carries TRBV6-6 and TRBJ1-4; 7 bases map to TRBD1. The CDR3 extends over 16 amino acids. The germline V gene encodes CDR1 MNHNY and CDR2 SVGAGI (reference sequence). With 2 bases clipped from V and 8 bases from J, the junction kept 11 bases outside the gene matches. CDR3 nucleotides: TGTGCCAGCAGTTACCCAGAGGGGGCGTCGAGAGAAAAACTGTTTTTT. Amino acids: CASSYPEGASREKLFF.

About this clone itself: The junction and the germline gene differ at one end; a read error may be behind it. The chain links TRBV10-3 to TRBJ2-1; TRBD2 matches 8 bases. The germline CDR1 and CDR2 sequences are ENHRY and SYGVKD. The CDR3 is 15 residues long. CDR3 nucleotide sequence: TGTGCCATCGGTGAAACTAGCGGCTCCTACAATGAGCAGTTCTTC. Translation gives CAIGETSGSYNEQFF.

This rearrangement joins TRBV5-1 to TRBJ2-2, with a possible D match to TRBD2 (5 bases). The CDR3 length is 15 residues. Germline V gives CDR1 SGHRS, CDR2 YFSETQ. V lost 0 bases and J lost 3, with 9 bases in between. The CDR3 DNA is TGCGCCAGCAGCTTGGCGGACTCGGACACCGGGGAGCTGTTTTTT. It translates to CASSLADSDTGELFF.

The V gene is TRBV6-1, the J gene TRBJ1-2, with no clear D. The CDR3 runs to 13 residues. Trimming took off 4 bases at V and 4 bases at J, with 10 bases between the two ends. Germline assignment: CDR1 MNHNS and CDR2 SASEGT. CDR3 in DNA: TGTGCCAGCAGTGCCGACACTTTCTATGGCTACACCTTC. Amino acid sequence: CASSADTFYGYTF.

As concerns this clone: Within the sample, other DNA sequences also encode this same CDR3. The chain carries TRBV19 and TRBJ2-2; D is unclear. Trimming removed 2 bases from V and 5 bases from J, with 6 bases in between. This CDR3 region has 13 residues. Looked up from germline, CDR1 is LNHDA and CDR2 is SQIVND (reference sequence). The CDR3 region is CASSIWGTGELFF. The CDR3 DNA reads as TGTGCCAGTAGTATATGGGGTACCGGGGAGCTGTTTTTT.

The chain has TRBV20-1 and TRBJ2-5; D is unclear. V lost 6 bases and J lost 5, with 10 bases in between. This CDR3 contains 11 residues. In germline, CDR1 is DFQATT, CDR2 SNEGSKA (reference sequence). CDR3 in amino acids: CSAALEETQYF. The CDR3 DNA sequence: TGCAGTGCCGCCTTGGAGGAGACCCAGTACTTC.

The V and J genes are TRBV21-1 and TRBJ2-7; whether TRBD2, the table's D call, matches the DNA was not checked. TRBV21-1 is a pseudogene locus. This CDR3 contains 17 residues. CDR3 DNA sequence: TGTGCCAGCAGCAAAGTGGGTCTGGGGAGATCCTCCTACGAGCAGTACTTC. Its protein product is CASSKVGLGRSSYEQYF.

Worth noting for this clone: Other nucleotide sequences in the sample specify the same CDR3. V usage is TRBV2 and J usage is TRBJ1-1, with D maybe TRBD1 (5 bases). There are 13 residues in the CDR3. Looked up from germline, CDR1 is SNHLY and CDR2 is FYNNEI. V dropped 7 bases and J dropped 1 base, with 10 bases sitting between them. For the CDR3, the DNA is TGTGCCAGCACCTTGGGGGGGAACACTGAAGCTTTCTTT. Translated: CASTLGGNTEAFF.

CDR3 nucleotides: TGTGCCAGCAGCGAAAACAGGGTGGATCAGCCCCAGCATTTT. Translated: CASSENRVDQPQHF. J is TRBJ1-5 and V is TRBV7-2, with D perhaps matching TRBD1 (6 bases). This CDR3 is built from 14 residues. Germline CDR1 reads SGHTA; CDR2 reads FQGNSA. Trimming cost V 5 bases and J 5 bases, with 13 bases left between them.

This clone has only one observation. The chain combines TRBV5-1 with TRBJ2-2; D may correspond to TRBD1 or TRBD2 (5 bases each). CDR1 is SGHRS, CDR2 YFSETQ, per germline. CDR3 length: 18 amino acids. V lost 4 bases to trimming and J lost 2 bases, with 21 bases between them. CDR3 residues: CASSHPSAGTPNTGELFF. The CDR3 bases are TGCGCCAGCAGCCACCCTTCGGCCGGGACGCCCAACACCGGGGAGCTGTTTTTT.

The count of this clone is one. The chain combines TRBV28 with TRBJ2-1; 13 bases fit TRBD2. Germline V gives CDR1 MDHEN, CDR2 SYDVKM. V lost 6 bases to trimming and J lost 8 bases; unmatched junction nucleotides: 10. The CDR3 loop spans 16 amino acids. CDR3 sequence: CASSRVGTSGVYEQFF. The CDR3 DNA sequence: TGTGCCAGCAGCCGAGTCGGGACTAGCGGGGTCTATGAGCAGTTCTTC.

The chain is built from TRBV7-9 and TRBJ2-7; D call uncertain. The CDR3 length is 14 residues. Germline V gene data show CDR1 as SEHNR and CDR2 as FQNEAQ (reference sequence). Trimming removed 5 bases at V and 0 bases at J, with 11 bases between. CDR3 coding DNA: TGTGCCAGCAGCCCAACAGAGCTCTCCTACGAGCAGTACTTC. It specifies CASSPTELSYEQYF.

V is TRBV10-3 and J is TRBJ2-7; 16 bases agree with TRBD2. The CDR3 covers 16 residues. The V gene end was trimmed by 4 bases and the J gene end by 2 bases; junction bases not matched to a gene: 2. Germline V gene lookup returns CDR1 ENHRY and CDR2 SYGVKD. CDR3 protein: CAISAGTSGGAYEQYF. CDR3 DNA sequence: TGTGCCATCAGTGCTGGGACTAGCGGGGGGGCCTACGAGCAGTACTTC.

CDR3 nucleotide sequence: TGTGCCAGCAGTGGCCTGGACAGGGTGAATTCACCCCTCCACTTT. Translating it yields CASSGLDRVNSPLHF. The chain carries TRBV6-5 and TRBJ1-6; 8 nucleotides line up with TRBD1. With 5 bases clipped from V and 7 bases from J, the junction kept 7 bases outside the gene matches. The CDR3 is 15 residues long. The germline CDR1 and CDR2 sequences are MNHEY and SVGAGI.

This clone was seen only a few times. The chain employs TRBV9 and TRBJ2-2; D may be TRBD1 (6 bases). CDR3 size: 18 residues. CDR1 is SGDLS, CDR2 YYNGEE, per germline. V lost 2 bases, J lost 5 bases, and 22 bases lay in between. The CDR3, as DNA: TGTGCCAGCAGCGTGGGTAAGGGCAGGGGAACGTTAACCGGGGAGCTGTTTTTT. It yields the protein CASSVGKGRGTLTGELFF.

This clone was observed a single time. The chain recombines TRBV10-3 with TRBJ2-7; TRBD1 aligns across 8 bases. This CDR3 spans 12 amino acids. The trim removed 8 bases at V and 7 bases at J, leaving 7 bases unmatched. Per germline, CDR1 ENHRY and CDR2 SYGVKD. The CDR3 loop is CAIHDRGREQYF. Written as DNA, the CDR3 is TGTGCCATCCACGACAGGGGTAGGGAGCAGTACTTC.

This chain uses TRBV5-5 with TRBJ2-5; the D gene is possibly TRBD1 (6 bases). The germline gives CDR1 SGHKS, CDR2 YYEKEE (reference sequence). The V gene lost 4 bases and the J gene lost 1 base, with 17 bases spanning the gap. CDR3 length: 16 amino acids. The CDR3 region has the DNA TGTGCCAGCAGCGGATATTTCCAGGGGACCCAAGAGACCCAGTACTTC. It translates to CASSGYFQGTQETQYF.

The chain employs TRBV28 and TRBJ2-2; 9 nucleotides agree with TRBD2. The CDR3 loop spans 17 amino acids. The V and J ends lost 9 bases and 1 base, in that order; junction bases with no gene match: 12. In germline, CDR1 is MDHEN, CDR2 SYDVKM. The CDR3 reads CASIRAAGGRNTGELFF. DNA of the CDR3: TGTGCCAGTATACGGGCAGCGGGGGGACGGAACACCGGGGAGCTGTTTTTT.

V gene TRBV2 combines with J gene TRBJ1-5; 7 positions agree with TRBD1. V lost 7 bases, J lost 0 bases, and 6 bases stayed unmatched. The CDR3 totals 15 residues. The germline V gene encodes CDR1 SNHLY and CDR2 FYNNEI. The CDR3 coding sequence is TGTGCCAGCAAATCACAGGGGATTAGCAATCAGCCCCAGCATTTT. As protein: CASKSQGISNQPQHF. Filled out from reference TRBV2 and TRBJ1-5, the complete variable domain reads EPEVTQTPSHQVTQMGQEVILRCVPISNHLYFYWYRQILGQKVEFLVSFYNNEISEKSEIFDDQFSVERPDGSNFTLKIRSTKLEDSAMYFCASKSQGISNQPQHFGDGTRLSIL.

The V and J genes are TRBV28 and TRBJ1-1; TRBD1 might be the D (5 bases). V lost 1 base, J lost 11 bases, and 17 bases lay in between. CDR3 length: 14 amino acids. CDR1 is MDHEN, CDR2 SYDVKM, per germline. CDR3 in DNA: TGTGCCAGCAGTTTATATGCCCAGGGCTTGGGGGCTTTCTTT. Protein product: CASSLYAQGLGAFF.

The chain couples TRBV4-1 to TRBJ1-4; no reliable D call. This CDR3 is 13 amino acids long. The V and J ends lost 1 base and 10 bases respectively, with 10 bases between them. Germline CDR1 and CDR2: MGHRA and YSYEKL. The CDR3 bases are TGCGCCAGCAGCCAAGGCCCAGTTGGAAAACTGTTTTTT. It encodes CASSQGPVGKLFF.